A single sample is the source of the 21 T cell receptor beta chains below, sequenced in a study of blood T cell repertoires in COVID-19. Assay: immunoSEQ multiplex PCR; the TCRdb copy retains only in-frame clones and omits some. The repertoire has about 160,000 clones, 81% of them found once; the top ten carry around 10%. Sequenced material: peripheral blood. The receptor source for this set is a man in his 60s with active or convalescent COVID-19.

The rearrangement joins TRBV27 to TRBJ2-7, with 11 bases fitting TRBD2. Germline trimming cut 7 bases from V and 4 bases from J; bases unmatched to any gene: 12. In germline, CDR1 is MNHEY, CDR2 SMNVEV (reference sequence). This CDR3 has 16 amino acids. The CDR3 loop reads CASISPLTSGVYEQYF. The CDR3 DNA follows: TGTGCCAGCATCTCCCCCCTGACTAGCGGGGTTTACGAGCAGTACTTC.

The J gene is TRBJ2-5, the V gene TRBV9; 10 bases map to TRBD2. Per germline, CDR1 SGDLS and CDR2 YYNGEE. Trimming took 1 base from V and 5 from J; bases not matched to a gene: 8. This CDR3 region has 16 residues. The CDR3 region has the DNA TGTGCCAGCAGCGTAAGGCTAGCGGGGGCAGGGGAGACCCAGTACTTC. The encoded protein is CASSVRLAGAGETQYF.

The chain joins TRBV5-1 to TRBJ2-3, with TRBD1 matching 10 bases. Germline CDR1 reads SGHRS; CDR2 reads YFSETQ. The CDR3 loop spans 16 amino acids. V lost 2 bases to trimming and J lost 4 bases; unmatched junction nucleotides: 7. The CDR3 is CASSLGTGDSPDTQYF. The CDR3 nucleotides read TGCGCCAGCAGCTTAGGGACAGGGGACTCCCCAGATACGCAGTATTTT.

This clone was detected only once. This chain uses TRBV28 with TRBJ2-2; TRBD2 matches 7 bases. The length of the CDR3 is 12 residues. The ends lost 3 bases at V and 11 bases at J; junction bases unmatched: 3. CDR1 and CDR2 from the germline V gene are MDHEN and SYDVKM. The DNA for the CDR3 is TGTGCCAGCAGTTTGGGAGGGATCGAGCTGTTTTTT. Its protein is CASSLGGIELFF.

The chain combines TRBV18 with TRBJ1-5, with D possibly matching TRBD1 (5 bases). The CDR3 spans 13 residues. The V end was cut by 5 bases, the J end by 4 bases, with 9 bases between. CDR1 and CDR2 (germline): KGHSH, LQKENI. The CDR3 sequence is CASSADRNQPQHF. CDR3 in DNA: TGTGCCAGCTCAGCTGACAGAAATCAGCCCCAGCATTTT.

V gene TRBV19 combines with J gene TRBJ1-1; 11 positions match TRBD1. The V gene's germline CDR1 is LNHDA and CDR2 SQIVND (reference sequence). V lost 6 bases and J lost 0; bases outside the gene matches: 3. This CDR3 contains 15 residues. The CDR3 sequence is CASRGDRGMNTEAFF. CDR3 nucleotides: TGTGCCAGTAGGGGGGACAGGGGGATGAACACTGAAGCTTTCTTT.

A few counts support this clone. The gene calls are TRBV7-6 and TRBJ2-1; TRBD1 might be the D (7 bases). Trimming took off 1 base at V and 6 bases at J, with 13 bases between the two ends. The germline CDR1 and CDR2 sequences are SGHVS and FNYEAQ. The CDR3 runs 15 residues. The CDR3 loop is CASSLVSGGRNEQFF. The CDR3 region has the DNA TGTGCCAGCAGCTTAGTGTCAGGGGGGCGCAATGAGCAGTTCTTC.

On this clone itself: With a much larger clone just one base away, this may be a read error. The chain links TRBV19 to TRBJ2-7; D perhaps matches TRBD2 (6 bases). The V gene's germline CDR1 is LNHDA and CDR2 SQIVND (reference sequence). CDR3 length: 13 residues. CDR3 protein: CVSSQLLGGEQYF. The DNA of the CDR3 is TGTGTCAGTAGTCAATTACTGGGGGGCGAGCAGTACTTC. Filled out from reference TRBV19 and TRBJ2-7, the complete variable domain reads DGGITQSPKYLFRKEGQNVTLSCEQNLNHDAMYWYRQDPGQGLRLIYYSQIVNDFQKGDIAEGYSVSREKKESFPLTVTSAQKNPTAFYLCVSSQLLGGEQYFGPGTRLTVT.

This rearrangement joins TRBV3-1 (or the pseudogene TRBV3-2) to TRBJ2-2; the D gene is possibly TRBD1 (5 bases). Trimming shortened V by 1 base and J by 6 bases, and 12 bases separated the two germline ends. The CDR3 has 15 amino acids. Germline V lookup: CDR1 LGHDT, CDR2 YNNKEL (reference sequence). The CDR3 nucleotides are TGTGCCAGCAGCCAAGGGGCAGGGTCGGCCGGGGAGCTGTTTTTT. This translates into CASSQGAGSAGELFF.

The chain has TRBV7-9 and TRBJ1-1; 8 bases line up with TRBD1. CDR3 length: 14 amino acids. Germline CDR1 reads SEHNR; CDR2 reads FQNEAQ (reference sequence). With V trimmed by 1 base and J by 7 bases, 5 bases remained unmatched. The CDR3 sequence: CASSLGQGLDEAFF. The DNA for the CDR3 is TGTGCCAGCAGCTTAGGACAGGGGTTGGATGAAGCTTTCTTT.

The chain recombines TRBV2 with TRBJ2-5; perhaps TRBD1 as D (5 bases). Germline V gene lookup returns CDR1 SNHLY and CDR2 FYNNEI. V lost 6 bases to trimming and J lost 1 base, with 12 bases between them. The CDR3 covers 14 residues. CDR3 sequence: CASRAQVLQETQYF. DNA for the CDR3: TGTGCCAGCAGGGCACAGGTACTCCAAGAGACCCAGTACTTC.

The chain employs TRBV6-5 and TRBJ2-7, with 8 bases matching TRBD1. The CDR3 consists of 14 residues. CDR1 and CDR2 (germline): MNHEY, SVGAGI. J was trimmed by 7 bases and V by 2 bases; bases with no gene match: 7. CDR3 nucleotides: TGTGCCAGCAGTTACCGACAGGGGATTGGGGAGCAGTACTTC. Amino acids: CASSYRQGIGEQYF.

V usage is TRBV4-1 and J usage is TRBJ1-3; D is ambiguous. CDR1 MGHRA and CDR2 YSYEKL come from the germline V gene. The V end was cut by 6 bases, the J end by 6 bases, with 21 bases between. This CDR3 comprises 16 residues. In DNA form, the CDR3 reads TGCGCCAGCAGGACTACCGGGGTCCTCAGCGAAAACACCATATATTTT. Encoded protein: CASRTTGVLSENTIYF.

This clone was seen just once. The chain employs TRBV5-1 and TRBJ2-1, with 7 bases matching TRBD2. CDR1 and CDR2 (germline): SGHRS, YFSETQ. The junction had 8 bases not matched to a gene; V was cut back by 2 bases and J by 3 bases. The CDR3 sequence is 16 residues long. The CDR3 nucleotides are TGCGCCAGCAGCTTAACGGCGGGAGTGTACTACAATGAGCAGTTCTTC. Amino acids: CASSLTAGVYYNEQFF.

The chain joins TRBV29-1 to TRBJ2-5; 15 bases agree with TRBD2. The CDR3 is 15 amino acids. Germline trimming cut 6 bases from V and 2 bases from J; bases unmatched to any gene: 4. Germline V CDR1 and CDR2: SQVTM, ANQGSEA. The CDR3 DNA is TGCAGCGTCCTAGGACTAGCGGGAGGGCAAGAGACCCAGTACTTC. Protein sequence: CSVLGLAGGQETQYF.

The rearrangement joins TRBV7-9 to TRBJ2-1; 12 nucleotides line up with TRBD2. CDR3 length equals 15 residues. Trimming removed 5 bases from V and 8 bases from J; junction bases left unmatched: 7. The V gene's germline CDR1 is SEHNR and CDR2 FQNEAQ (reference sequence). CDR3 protein: CASSPTSGRVDEQFF. The CDR3 DNA is TGTGCCAGCAGCCCGACTAGCGGGAGAGTCGATGAGCAGTTCTTC.

This chain links TRBV13 with TRBJ1-2; 8 bases line up with TRBD1. Looked up from germline, CDR1 is PRHDT and CDR2 is FYEKMQ (reference sequence). V lost 3 bases, J lost 0 bases, and 0 bases stayed unmatched. The CDR3 runs to 14 residues. This CDR3 reads CASSLTGANYGYTF. The CDR3 nucleotides are TGTGCCAGCAGCTTGACAGGGGCTAACTATGGCTACACCTTC.

This rearrangement joins TRBV14 to TRBJ1-5; D not certain. The ends were cut back, 1 base at V and 5 bases at J, with 6 bases in the middle. The germline V gene has CDR1 SGHDN and CDR2 FVKESK. The CDR3 length is 13 residues. DNA of the CDR3: TGTGCCAGCAGCCAAGGAAACTATCAGCCCCAGCATTTT. This gives the protein CASSQGNYQPQHF.

The chain is built from TRBV6-5 and TRBJ1-5; D is possibly TRBD1 (6 bases). V dropped 0 bases and J dropped 5 bases, with 8 bases sitting between them. This CDR3 comprises 14 residues. Germline V gene lookup returns CDR1 MNHEY and CDR2 SVGAGI. The CDR3 loop reads CASSYSKGDQPQHF. CDR3 sequence (DNA): TGTGCCAGCAGTTACTCAAAGGGGGATCAGCCCCAGCATTTT.

The chain is built from TRBV27 and TRBJ2-7; D is unresolved. Trimming stripped 3 bases from V and 3 bases from J, with 9 bases between. Germline V gene lookup returns CDR1 MNHEY and CDR2 SMNVEV (reference sequence). The CDR3 loop spans 13 amino acids. CDR3 DNA: TGTGCCAGCAGTTTTGGGCAAAACTACGAGCAGTACTTC. It codes for CASSFGQNYEQYF.

The genes are TRBV11-2 and TRBJ2-3; possible D gene TRBD2, 7 bases. V was pared by 5 bases and J by 0 bases, with 15 bases between. CDR1 SGHAT and CDR2 FQNNGV come from the germline V gene. This CDR3 contains 16 residues. The DNA for the CDR3 is TGTGCCAGCAGCGAGGGAGGGGGGGCTAGCACAGATACGCAGTATTTT. This codes for CASSEGGGASTDTQYF.